This section outlines one TCR beta chain sequence together with its context. The CDR3 totals 12 residues. The germline V and J ends were trimmed by 11 bases and 8 bases, with 15 bases remaining between them. The germline CDR1 and CDR2 sequences are KGHDR and SFDVKD. This sample was taken from a study of control samples from healthy donors and cancer patients. Generated by immunoSEQ multiplex PCR, the TCRdb table keeps only in-frame clones and is missing some. The sample consists of 100,000 to 150,000 clones, 80% to 95% of them appearing once. V is TRBV24-1 and J is TRBJ1-5; the D gene is possibly TRBD1 (6 bases). What was sequenced was blood. This clonotype was sampled from a man aged 35 to 55 in good health. The DNA of the CDR3 is TGTGCCAGCGGGCAGGGGACGGAGCCCCAGCATTTT. This gives the protein CASGQGTEPQHF.